Reported below is one T cell receptor beta chain. Per the study methods: The authors estimated nucleated cell counts from reference gene primer amplification. Here immunoSEQ multiplex PCR was the method, and the copy in TCRdb shows in-frame clones only, minus some. That table is the source of V, J and clone size, and D and trimming were worked out from the DNA. Of tens of thousands of clones in the sample, around 83% were seen once. This CDR3 has 14 residues. V dropped 4 bases and J dropped 9 bases, with 15 bases sitting between them. Germline lookup yields CDR1 KGHDR and CDR2 SFDVKD. The data were obtained in a study of blood T cell repertoires in COVID-19. Whole-study context: The United States, Italy and Spain supplied acute and convalescent COVID-19 samples. From T cells, B-cell-depleted T cells, or PBMCs came the material, which was cDNA or gDNA.

What was sequenced was peripheral blood. The TCR comes from a man aged 50-60 years with acute or convalescent COVID-19. The chain combines TRBV24-1 with TRBJ1-5; D remains unclear. The CDR3 DNA is TGTGCCACCAGTGACTTTGGGAGAGGAACGCCCCAGCATTTT. Its protein product is CATSDFGRGTPQHF.